The clone carrying this TCR beta chain is a singleton in its sample. Its specificity is unknown. Via MiXCR, TCRdb re-called the reads, giving one row per CDR3 protein. The profile shows 510,000 or so distinct CDR3 sequences, approximately 26% of them singletons. The entry originates in a study of T cell repertoires in cytomegalovirus infection. Study-level background: Matching HLA type and CMV infection were both indicated by public TCR beta signatures.

The germline CDR1 and CDR2 sequences are MDHEN and SYDVKM. Trimming pared 3 bases from V and 5 bases from J, leaving 15 bases between. This CDR3 region has 15 residues. Study-wide results and caveats: Clonotypes of TCR beta that were HLA-C-restricted and CMV-specific dominated the ex vivo response. Cumulative frequency (of public TCR beta family members) identified carriers of CMV plus the relevant HLA.

This sequence was found in a human donor in good health (CMV status not recorded). Some clones in this sample may be carry-over from other donors' samples. The J gene is TRBJ2-3, the V gene TRBV28; possible D gene TRBD2, 5 bases. The sequenced sample was PBMCs. CDR3 bases: TGTGCCAGCAGTTTGTCCTCCACGGGATTAGATACGCAGTATTTT. Translated: CASSLSSTGLDTQYF.